The source of this TCR beta chain is a study of T cells in localized non-small cell lung cancer. Study results and limitations: Increased T cell density in blood showed an association with longer overall survival. Uninvolved nearby lung showed the greatest T cell clonality, exceeding that found in tumor. Sequencing, confined to only one tumor region, leaves heterogeneity possible.

By frequency in the sample, this clone is large (0.1 to 1%). Its antigen remains unidentified. The CDR3 loop spans 15 amino acids. Looked up from germline, CDR1 is LNHDA and CDR2 is SQIVND (reference sequence). The V end lost 4 bases, the J end lost 5 bases, and 15 bases lay between the germline ends. Repertoires were generated with immunoSEQ multiplex PCR, while TCRdb's copy carries only in-frame clones and drops some. The sample lists some 12,000 clones, about 85% seen once, with 6.5% to 9.5% in the top ten. Sequencing used peripheral blood, obtained before any cancer treatment. V is TRBV19 and J is TRBJ2-1, with a weak D call TRBD1 (6 bases). This TCR derives from a male donor aged 60 or older with stage III lung adenocarcinoma. The CDR3 nucleotides read TGTGCCAGTAGTAAGGAACAGGGCTTCCACAATGAGCAGTTCTTC. Protein sequence: CASSKEQGFHNEQFF.